The clone carrying this TCR beta chain was seen a handful of times. Its target is not known. cDNA libraries for TCR alpha and TCR beta, carrying sample barcodes and UMIs, came from 5'RACE with constant-segment primers. One entry per CDR3 protein results from TCRdb running MiXCR on the 5' RACE reads. Among hundreds of thousands of distinct CDR3 sequences listed, 25% to 30% were seen once. These data belong to a study of T-cell memory formation after mild COVID-19. Study-level background: Among the donors, TCR clusters were largely specific to each donor. The study's findings and limits: Researchers found some responding clones in pre-infection memory, a sign that cross-reactive memory joined. From day 15 to 85, contracting clones were balanced between CD4 and CD8, whereas later expanders leaned toward CD4+.

Germline loops: CDR1 SGHTA, CDR2 FQGNSA. CDR3 length: 14 amino acids. Trimming took 5 bases from V and 16 from J, leaving 24 bases between them. The sequencing sample was made of PBMCs or a T cell subset sorted from them (not recorded which). This chain connects TRBV7-2 to TRBJ2-1; D is possibly TRBD1 or TRBD2 (6 bases each). The sequence came from an adult woman who had mild COVID-19 (a few samples of this study predate the infection). Cell type and time point are not known. CDR3 sequence (DNA): TGTGCCAGCAGCCACAACCTTAGGGGGACTTCACCCTTCTTC. Translating it yields CASSHNLRGTSPFF.